The next 5 T cell receptor beta chains were all read from a single sample in a study of blood T cells in healthy people across ages. The use of a sample-barcoded 5' primer and a J-beta primer mix characterized a second PCR of about 7 to 12 cycles. TCRdb re-called the 5' RACE reads through MiXCR, storing one row per CDR3 protein. Of approximately 800,000 distinct CDR3 sequences in the sample, 58% were seen once. Sequencing was done on a sample of blood. Receptors were obtained from a man aged 30 to 45 in good health.

The chain employs TRBV6-5 and TRBJ1-5; TRBD1 is a possible D gene (5 bases). This CDR3 comprises 15 residues. Germline-derived CDR1 and CDR2 are MNHEY and SVGAGI. V gave up 6 bases and J gave up 5 bases, with 17 bases separating them. CDR3 nucleotide sequence: TGTGCCAGCAGCAGTACCGGGACGGGAGATCAGCCCCAGCATTTT. Its translation is CASSSTGTGDQPQHF.

The chain joins TRBV20-1 to TRBJ2-4; D is unclear. TRBJ2-7 matches the DNA end more closely, so the J call is doubtful. Per germline, CDR1 DFQATT and CDR2 SNEGSKA (reference sequence). The CDR3 length is 12 residues. CDR3 residues: CSASSVSYEQYF. CDR3 in DNA: TGCAGTGCTAGTTCTGTCTCCTACGAGCAGTACTTC.

This chain joins TRBV29-1 and TRBJ2-1; 9 bases agree with TRBD2. Trimming at V came to 0 bases and at J to 9 bases, leaving 6 bases not matched to a gene. The germline V gene has CDR1 SQVTM and CDR2 ANQGSEA. This CDR3 is 14 amino acids long. The CDR3: CSVEEPAGGPEQFF. CDR3 DNA sequence: TGCAGCGTTGAAGAGCCAGCGGGGGGCCCTGAGCAGTTCTTC.

This clonotype was recorded once. The chain carries TRBV2 and TRBJ2-1, with TRBD2 identical over 9 bases. The CDR3 extends over 14 amino acids. Trimming at V came to 7 bases and at J to 6 bases, leaving 7 bases not matched to a gene. Germline loops: CDR1 SNHLY, CDR2 FYNNEI. CDR3 in amino acids: CASKPGLAVNEQFF. The CDR3 DNA reads TGTGCCAGCAAACCGGGACTAGCCGTCAATGAGCAGTTCTTC.

J is TRBJ2-3 and V is TRBV10-3, with D uncertain. CDR1 is ENHRY, CDR2 SYGVKD, per germline. The V end was cut by 4 bases, the J end by 0 bases, with 8 bases between. This CDR3 has 14 residues. The CDR3 sequence: CAISVGLSTDTQYF. CDR3 bases: TGTGCCATCAGTGTCGGTCTGAGCACAGATACGCAGTATTTT.